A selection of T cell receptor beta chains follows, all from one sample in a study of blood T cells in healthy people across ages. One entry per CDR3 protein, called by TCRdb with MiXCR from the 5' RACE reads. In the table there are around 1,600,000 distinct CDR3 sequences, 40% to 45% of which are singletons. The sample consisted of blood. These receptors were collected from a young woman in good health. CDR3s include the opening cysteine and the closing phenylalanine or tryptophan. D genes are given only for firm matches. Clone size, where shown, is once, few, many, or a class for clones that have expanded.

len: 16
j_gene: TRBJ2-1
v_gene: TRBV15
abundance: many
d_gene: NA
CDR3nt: TGTGCCACCAGCAGAGAGTTCGGCAGCGACTACAATGAGCAGTTCTTC
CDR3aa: CATSREFGSDYNEQFF

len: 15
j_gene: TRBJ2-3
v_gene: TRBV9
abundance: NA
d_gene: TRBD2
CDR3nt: TGTGCCAGCAGCGTAAGCGGGAGGCCTACAGATACGCAGTATTTT
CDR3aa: CASSVSGRPTDTQYF

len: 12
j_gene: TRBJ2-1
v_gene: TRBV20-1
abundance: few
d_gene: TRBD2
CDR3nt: TGCATTCTACGAGGCGGGAGGAATGAGCAGTTCTTC
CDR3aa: CILRGGRNEQFF

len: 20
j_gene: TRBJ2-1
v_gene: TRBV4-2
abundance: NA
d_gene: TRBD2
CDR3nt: TGTGCCAGCAGCCAAGGAACCGGGACTAGCGGTCAACTCAACTACAATGAGCAGTTCTTC
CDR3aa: CASSQGTGTSGQLNYNEQFF

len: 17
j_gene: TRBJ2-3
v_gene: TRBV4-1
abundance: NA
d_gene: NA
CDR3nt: TGCGCCAGCAGCCAAGTTCACACTCCCCGGGCTACAGATACGCAGTATTTT
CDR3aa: CASSQVHTPRATDTQYF

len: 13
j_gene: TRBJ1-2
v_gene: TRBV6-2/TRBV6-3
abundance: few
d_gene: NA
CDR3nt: TGTGCCAGCAGTACCGCCCTCGGTGATGGCTACACCTTC
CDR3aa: CASSTALGDGYTF

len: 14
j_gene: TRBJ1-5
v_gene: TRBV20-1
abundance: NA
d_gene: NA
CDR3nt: TGCAGTGCTAACGAAGTGGCAGAGGATCAGCCCCAGCATTTT
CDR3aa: CSANEVAEDQPQHF

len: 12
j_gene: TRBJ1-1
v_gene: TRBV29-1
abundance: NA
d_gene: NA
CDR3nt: TGCAGCGTTGAGAGGGGAGACACTGAAGCTTTCTTT
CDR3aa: CSVERGDTEAFF

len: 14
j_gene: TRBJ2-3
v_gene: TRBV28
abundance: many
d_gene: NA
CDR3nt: TGTGCCAGCAGTTTGCAGGCTAGCACAGATACGCAGTATTTT
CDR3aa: CASSLQASTDTQYF

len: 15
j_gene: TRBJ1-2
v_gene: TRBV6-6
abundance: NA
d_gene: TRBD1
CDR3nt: TGTGCCAGCACGGACAGGGGAAGGAGTAACTATGGCTACACCTTC
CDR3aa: CASTDRGRSNYGYTF

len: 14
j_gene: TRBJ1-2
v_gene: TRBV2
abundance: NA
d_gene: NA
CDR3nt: TGTGCCAGCAGTGAAGCGCGGCAGGGCGGAGGCTACACCTTC
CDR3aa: CASSEARQGGGYTF

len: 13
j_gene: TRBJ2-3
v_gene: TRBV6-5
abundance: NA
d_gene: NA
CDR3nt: TGTGCCAGCAGTGACTCATCGGGGTTTACGCAGTATTTT
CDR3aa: CASSDSSGFTQYF

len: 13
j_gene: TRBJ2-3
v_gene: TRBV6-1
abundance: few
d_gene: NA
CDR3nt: TGTGCCAGCAGGGCGAGGGGCGCAGATACGCAGTATTTT
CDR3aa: CASRARGADTQYF

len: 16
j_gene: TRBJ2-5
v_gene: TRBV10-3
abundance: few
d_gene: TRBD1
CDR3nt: TGTGCCATCCCCGACAGGGCCTGGGGCTACCAAGAGACCCAGTACTTC
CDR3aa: CAIPDRAWGYQETQYF

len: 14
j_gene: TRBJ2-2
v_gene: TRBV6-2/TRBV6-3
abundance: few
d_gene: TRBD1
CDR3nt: TGTGCCAGCACCTTGACAGGGGGCACCGGGGAGCTGTTTTTT
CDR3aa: CASTLTGGTGELFF

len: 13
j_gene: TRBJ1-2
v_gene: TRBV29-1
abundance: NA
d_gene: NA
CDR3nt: TGCAGCGTTGATGGCCCGGCTAACTATGGCTACACCTTC
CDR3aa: CSVDGPANYGYTF

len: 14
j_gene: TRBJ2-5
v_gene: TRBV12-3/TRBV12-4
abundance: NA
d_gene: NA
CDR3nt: TGTGCCAGCAGTTTTTGGGGGAGCCTAGAGACCCAGTACTTC
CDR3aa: CASSFWGSLETQYF

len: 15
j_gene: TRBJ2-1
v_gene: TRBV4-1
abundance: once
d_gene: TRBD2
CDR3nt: TGCGCCAGCCGCGGGGGACTAGAAACTTACAATGAGCAGTTCTTC
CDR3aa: CASRGGLETYNEQFF

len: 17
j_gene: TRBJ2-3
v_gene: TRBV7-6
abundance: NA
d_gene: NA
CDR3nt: TGTGCCAGCGGCAGAAATGACCGGGGGCATAGCACAGATACGCAGTATTTT
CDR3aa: CASGRNDRGHSTDTQYF

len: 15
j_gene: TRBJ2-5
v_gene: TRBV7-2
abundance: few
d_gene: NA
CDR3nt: TGTGCCAGCAGCTTAGCCCGGACGGGACGAGGAGAGCAGTACTTC
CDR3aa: CASSLARTGRGEQYF

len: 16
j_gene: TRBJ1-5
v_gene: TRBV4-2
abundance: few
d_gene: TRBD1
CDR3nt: TGTGCCAGCAGCCAAGGGGACAGGGGAGTGAATCAGCCCCAGCATTTT
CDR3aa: CASSQGDRGVNQPQHF

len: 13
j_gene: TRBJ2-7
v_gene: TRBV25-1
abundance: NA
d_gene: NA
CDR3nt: TGTGCCAGCAGTGGAGCCCTATACAATGAGCAGTACTTC
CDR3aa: CASSGALYNEQYF

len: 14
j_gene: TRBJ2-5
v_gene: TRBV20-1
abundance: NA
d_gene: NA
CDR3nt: TGCAGTGCTAAAGTGGGTAGTAGCGAGGAGACCCAGTACTTC
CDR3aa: CSAKVGSSEETQYF

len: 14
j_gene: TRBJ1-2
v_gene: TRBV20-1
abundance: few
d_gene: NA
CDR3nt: TGCAGTGCTAGGAGCGTAGGCCAGAACTATGGCTACACCTTC
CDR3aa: CSARSVGQNYGYTF

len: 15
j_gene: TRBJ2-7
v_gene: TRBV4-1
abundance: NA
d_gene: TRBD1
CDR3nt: TGCGCCAGCAGCCAAGCGGGTGGACAGGGGTTCGAGCAGTACTTC
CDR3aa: CASSQAGGQGFEQYF

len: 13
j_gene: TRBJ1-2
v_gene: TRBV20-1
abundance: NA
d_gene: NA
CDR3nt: TGCAGTGCTAGAGGGGAAACTAACTATGGCTACACCTTC
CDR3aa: CSARGETNYGYTF

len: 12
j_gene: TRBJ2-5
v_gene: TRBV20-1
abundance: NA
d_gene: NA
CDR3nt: TGCAGTGCTAGAGAAGGCAGCCATGAGCAGTACTTC
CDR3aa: CSAREGSHEQYF

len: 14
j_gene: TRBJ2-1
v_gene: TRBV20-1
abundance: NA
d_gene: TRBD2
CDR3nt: TGCAGTGCTAGTAACAGCGGGAGGGGCAATGAGCAGTTCTTC
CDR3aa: CSASNSGRGNEQFF

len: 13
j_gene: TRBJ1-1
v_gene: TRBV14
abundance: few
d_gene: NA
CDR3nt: TGTGCCAGCAGGAAAAACACAAACACTGAAGCTTTCTTT
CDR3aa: CASRKNTNTEAFF

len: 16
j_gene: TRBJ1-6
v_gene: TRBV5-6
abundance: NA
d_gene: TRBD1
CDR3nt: TGTGCCAGCAGCCTATGGACGAGGACAGGGAGTTCACCCCTCCACTTT
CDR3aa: CASSLWTRTGSSPLHF

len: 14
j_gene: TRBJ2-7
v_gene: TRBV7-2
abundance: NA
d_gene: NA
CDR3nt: TGTGCCAGCAGCATAGGGAGAAACTCCTACGAGCAGTACTTC
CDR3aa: CASSIGRNSYEQYF

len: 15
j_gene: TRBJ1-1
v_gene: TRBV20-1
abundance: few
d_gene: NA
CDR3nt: TGCAGTGCTAGTCTGCAGGGGATTGGGAACACTGAAGCTTTCTTT
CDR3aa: CSASLQGIGNTEAFF

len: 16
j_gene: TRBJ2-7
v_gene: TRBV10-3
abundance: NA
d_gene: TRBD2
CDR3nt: TGTGCCGTCAGTGAGATAGCGGGAGTATCCTACAATGAGCAGTACTTC
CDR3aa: CAVSEIAGVSYNEQYF

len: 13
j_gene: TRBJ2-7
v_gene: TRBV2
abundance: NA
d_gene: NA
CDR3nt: TGTGCCAGCAGTCCCCCCATTCCTTACGAGCAGTACTTC
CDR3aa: CASSPPIPYEQYF

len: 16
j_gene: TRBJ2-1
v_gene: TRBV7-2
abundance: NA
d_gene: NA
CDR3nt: TGTGCCAGCAGCTTAGCAGGGGCAGCTGAGTACAATGAGCAGTTCTTC
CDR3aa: CASSLAGAAEYNEQFF

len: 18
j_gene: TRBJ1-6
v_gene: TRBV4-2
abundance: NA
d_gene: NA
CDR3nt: TGTGCCAGCAGCCAAGATTTTTCGGGGGGCCCCTATAATTCACCCCCCCACTTT
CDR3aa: CASSQDFSGGPYNSPPHF

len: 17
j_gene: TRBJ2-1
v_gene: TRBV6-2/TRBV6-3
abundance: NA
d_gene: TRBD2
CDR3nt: TGTGCCGGCAGTCTCCGAAGCGGGGGCCAAACCTACAATGAGCAGTTCTTC
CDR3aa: CAGSLRSGGQTYNEQFF

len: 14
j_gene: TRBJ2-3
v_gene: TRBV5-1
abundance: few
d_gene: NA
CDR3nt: TGCGCCAGCAGCTCGGAGGGGAGCACAGATACGCAGTATTTT
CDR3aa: CASSSEGSTDTQYF

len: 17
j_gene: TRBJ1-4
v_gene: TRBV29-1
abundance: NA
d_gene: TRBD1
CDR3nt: TGCAGCGTTGAAGGCCCAGGGATAGGGGGCACTAATGAAAAACTGTTTTTT
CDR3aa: CSVEGPGIGGTNEKLFF

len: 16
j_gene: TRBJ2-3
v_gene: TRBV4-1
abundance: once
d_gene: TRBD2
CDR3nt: TGCGCCAGCGCCCGGGGGGGAGTGGTAGCAACAGATACGCAGTATTTT
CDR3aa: CASARGGVVATDTQYF

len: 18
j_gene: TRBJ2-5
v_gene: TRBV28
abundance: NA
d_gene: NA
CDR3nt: TGTGCCAGCAGTCCCTCCGTTACAGGACCCCTGTACCAAGAGACCCAGTACTTC
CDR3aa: CASSPSVTGPLYQETQYF

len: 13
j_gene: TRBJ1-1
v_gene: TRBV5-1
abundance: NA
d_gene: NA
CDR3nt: TGCGCCAGCAGCTTGGGGTCGGCCACTGAAGCTTTCTTT
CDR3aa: CASSLGSATEAFF

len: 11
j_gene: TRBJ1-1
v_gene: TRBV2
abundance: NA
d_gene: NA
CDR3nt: TGTGCCAGCAGGATAAATATCGTAGCTTTCTTT
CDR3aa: CASRINIVAFF

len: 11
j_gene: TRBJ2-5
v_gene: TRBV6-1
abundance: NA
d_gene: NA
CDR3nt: TGTGCCAGCAGTGAAACGCCACTGCAGTACTTC
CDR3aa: CASSETPLQYF

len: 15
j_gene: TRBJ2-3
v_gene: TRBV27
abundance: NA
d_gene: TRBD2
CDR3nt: TGTGCCAGCAGTTTACGTGTAGCGGGAGCAGATACGCAGTATTTT
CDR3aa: CASSLRVAGADTQYF

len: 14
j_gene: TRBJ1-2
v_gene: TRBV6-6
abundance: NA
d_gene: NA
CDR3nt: TGTGCCAGCAGTTCTCAGGATGCCGACTATGGCTACACCTTC
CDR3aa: CASSSQDADYGYTF

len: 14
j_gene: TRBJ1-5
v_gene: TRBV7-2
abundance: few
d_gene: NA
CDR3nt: TGTGCCAGCAGCGAACGGGTTAGCAATCAGCCCCAGCATTTT
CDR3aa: CASSERVSNQPQHF

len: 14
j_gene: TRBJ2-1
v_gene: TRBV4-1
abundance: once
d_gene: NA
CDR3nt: TGCGCCAGCAGCCAAGACAGAGGCGCCTACGAGCAGTTCTTC
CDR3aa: CASSQDRGAYEQFF

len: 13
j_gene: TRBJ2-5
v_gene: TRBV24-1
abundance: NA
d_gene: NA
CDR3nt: TGTGCCACCTCCAACAGTTACCAAGAGACCCAGTACTTC
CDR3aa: CATSNSYQETQYF

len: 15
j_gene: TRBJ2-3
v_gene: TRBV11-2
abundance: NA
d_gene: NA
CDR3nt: TGTGCCAGCAGTAGCGTGAGAACAAGAGCAGATACGCAGTATTTT
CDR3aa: CASSSVRTRADTQYF

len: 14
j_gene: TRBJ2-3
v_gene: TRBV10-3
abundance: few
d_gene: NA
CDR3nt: TGTGCCATCAGTGAGTTAGGCGGCACAGATACGCAGTATTTT
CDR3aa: CAISELGGTDTQYF

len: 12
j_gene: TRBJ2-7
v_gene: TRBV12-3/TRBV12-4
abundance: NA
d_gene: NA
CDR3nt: TGTGCCAGCAGTTCGACGTCGTCTCAGCAGTACTTC
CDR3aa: CASSSTSSQQYF

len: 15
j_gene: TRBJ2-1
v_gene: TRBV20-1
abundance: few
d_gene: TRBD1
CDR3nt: TGCAGTGCTAGAGATAGGACAGGGATGTGGAATGAGCAGTTCTTC
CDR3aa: CSARDRTGMWNEQFF